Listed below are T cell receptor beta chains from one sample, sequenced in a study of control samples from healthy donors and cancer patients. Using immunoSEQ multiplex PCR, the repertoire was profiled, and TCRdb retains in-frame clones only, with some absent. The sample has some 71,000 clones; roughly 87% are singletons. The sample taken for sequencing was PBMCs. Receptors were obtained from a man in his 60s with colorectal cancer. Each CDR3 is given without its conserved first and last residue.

CDR3: ASSQDRGLGGYT; V: TRBV4-1; J: TRBJ1-2
CDR3: ASGFPSSGGPWVHTQY; V: TRBV12-5; J: TRBJ2-3
CDR3: ASSYSYNSPLH; V: TRBV14; J: TRBJ1-6
CDR3: ASSFGRGRNTDTQY; V: TRBV5-1; J: TRBJ2-3
CDR3: AWGGQGNTEAF; V: TRBV30; J: TRBJ1-1
CDR3: ASSLGPVLGYT; V: TRBV11-2; J: TRBJ1-2
CDR3: ASSERTVNTGELF; V: TRBV10-1; J: TRBJ2-2
CDR3: ASSLGATGELF; V: TRBV11-2; J: TRBJ2-2
CDR3: ASSSQYYEQY; V: TRBV12-3/TRBV12-4; J: TRBJ2-7
CDR3: ASSLGGWVNTEAF; V: TRBV7-9; J: TRBJ1-1
CDR3: ASSLQGPQETQY; V: TRBV5-1; J: TRBJ2-5
CDR3: ASSPGANTGELF; V: TRBV4-3; J: TRBJ2-2
CDR3: AWSGIDSPLH; V: TRBV30; J: TRBJ1-6
CDR3: ASGTPPSTDTQY; V: TRBV2; J: TRBJ2-3
CDR3: ATSRGSGGRINEQF; V: TRBV15; J: TRBJ2-1
CDR3: AISEYGQGGEKLF; V: TRBV10-3; J: TRBJ1-4
CDR3: ASSVVVGYPDGYT; V: TRBV9; J: TRBJ1-2
CDR3: ASGPGGSYEQY; V: TRBV19; J: TRBJ2-7
CDR3: ASSQPSSGALGTQY; V: TRBV4-3; J: TRBJ2-3
CDR3: ASRTHGRDCNQPQH; V: TRBV10-1; J: TRBJ1-5
CDR3: ASSVASGGAGTEAF; V: TRBV9; J: TRBJ1-1
CDR3: ASSLRSGYEQY; V: TRBV5-6; J: TRBJ2-7
CDR3: ASRDNSYEQY; V: TRBV30; J: TRBJ2-7
CDR3: ASSLRTTPYEQY; V: TRBV7-2; J: TRBJ2-7
CDR3: ARSPGGGRGGLSYNEQF; V: TRBV11-2; J: TRBJ2-1
CDR3: ATSASWGTAQY; V: TRBV3-1/TRBV3-2; J: TRBJ2-5
CDR3: ASSSPGGGNQPQH; V: TRBV18; J: TRBJ1-5
CDR3: ASSPLGNTEAF; V: TRBV7-2; J: TRBJ1-1
CDR3: SVADRASYEQY; V: TRBV29-1; J: TRBJ2-7
CDR3: ATSLSTDTQY; V: TRBV15; J: TRBJ2-3
CDR3: ASSGEGCLPYEQY; V: TRBV21-1; J: TRBJ2-7
CDR3: ASSPAAVAKNIQY; V: TRBV18; J: TRBJ2-4
CDR3: ASNRGATDTQY; V: TRBV7-9; J: TRBJ2-3
CDR3: ASSFGTRKETQY; V: TRBV7-2; J: TRBJ2-5
CDR3: ASSFFLGTYEQY; V: TRBV11-2; J: TRBJ2-7
CDR3: ASSLGATYEQY; V: TRBV3-1/TRBV3-2; J: TRBJ2-7
CDR3: ASSSDGLGEQY; V: TRBV5-1; J: TRBJ2-7
CDR3: ASSGTGHTGELF; V: TRBV28; J: TRBJ2-2
CDR3: ASRDRGARELF; V: TRBV28; J: TRBJ2-2
CDR3: ASRLITTNYGYT; V: TRBV7-2; J: TRBJ1-2
CDR3: ATSRDEGAKYSPLH; V: TRBV15; J: TRBJ1-6
CDR3: ASSVVPDTQY; V: TRBV9; J: TRBJ2-3
CDR3: AISESGAGGTTEAF; V: TRBV10-3; J: TRBJ1-1
CDR3: ASSFGPVDGELF; V: TRBV11-3; J: TRBJ2-2
CDR3: ASSSGERLGKLF; V: TRBV7-2; J: TRBJ1-4
CDR3: ASSLVDRVGNQPQH; V: TRBV7-8; J: TRBJ1-5
CDR3: ASSFGGQSNEKLF; V: TRBV5-4; J: TRBJ1-4
CDR3: ANSLAGLAGFSYEQY; V: TRBV5-5; J: TRBJ2-7
CDR3: ASSQDQAQREQY; V: TRBV4-1; J: TRBJ2-7
CDR3: ASSAVPGVTEAF; V: TRBV6-4; J: TRBJ1-1
CDR3: ASSLGKGRASSGGYT; V: TRBV6-8; J: TRBJ1-2
CDR3: SASKSGMVKGTEAF; V: TRBV20-1; J: TRBJ1-1
CDR3: ASSIGDIYNSPLH; V: TRBV19; J: TRBJ1-6
CDR3: ASSQVSGGAPGELF; V: TRBV4-2; J: TRBJ2-2
CDR3: ASSPPPRTGRNEQF; V: TRBV4-2; J: TRBJ2-1